One and the same sample provided the 32 T cell receptor beta chains below, sequenced in a study of T cell clones after liver transplantation. TCRdb's copy holds only in-frame clones and misses some; the assay was immunoSEQ multiplex PCR. The sample records 99,000 or so clones, 75% to 85% being singletons. The material sequenced was CD4+ T cells from blood, taken before liver transplant. The receptors stem from a human donor who received a liver transplant.

The rearrangement links TRBV6-5 to TRBJ2-7, with 8 positions matching TRBD2. CDR3 length: 14 amino acids. From germline, CDR1 is MNHEY and CDR2 SVGAGI. With V trimmed by 6 bases and J by 2 bases, 6 bases remained unmatched. CDR3 residues: CASRPPGLAYEQYF. CDR3 DNA sequence: TGTGCCAGCAGACCCCCGGGACTAGCCTACGAGCAGTACTTC.

The chain uses TRBV29-1 and TRBJ2-1, with TRBD1 matching over 8 bases. This CDR3 has 11 residues. Germline V lookup: CDR1 SQVTM, CDR2 ANQGSEA. The trim removed 7 bases at V and 9 bases at J, leaving 5 bases unmatched. The CDR3 DNA is TGCAGCGCTACAGGGGGAAGTGAGCAGTTCTTC. This gives the protein CSATGGSEQFF.

The V call is TRBV5-4, the J call TRBJ1-3, with a possible D match to TRBD1 (5 bases). Germline V gene sequence: CDR1 SGHNT, CDR2 YYREEE (reference sequence). With 2 bases removed from V and 7 bases from J, the gap between germline ends came to 13 bases. There are 14 residues in the CDR3. The CDR3: CASSFSGSRNTIYF. Here the CDR3 DNA reads TGTGCCAGCAGCTTTTCAGGGAGTCGGAACACCATATATTTT.

This chain links TRBV29-1 with TRBJ1-2; TRBD1 aligns across 8 bases. There are 17 residues in the CDR3. Germline assignment: CDR1 SQVTM and CDR2 ANQGSEA. The J segment lost 4 bases and the V segment lost 5 bases, leaving 18 bases of the junction unmatched. CDR3 region: CSVPNTLTGATSYGYTF. The CDR3 nucleotides read TGCAGCGTTCCCAATACACTGACAGGGGCAACCTCCTATGGCTACACCTTC.

This chain connects TRBV5-4 to TRBJ2-7; 11 bases align to TRBD2. Germline assignment: CDR1 SGHNT and CDR2 YYREEE (reference sequence). CDR3 length equals 14 residues. The V segment lost 5 bases and the J segment 6 bases; nucleotides outside the gene matches: 7. This CDR3 is CASSPSGGRSEQYF. The CDR3 nucleotides read TGTGCCAGCAGTCCTAGCGGGGGGAGGTCCGAGCAGTACTTC.

The DNA of the CDR3 is TGTGCCAGCAGTTTGAGGAACACCATATATTTT. Amino acid sequence: CASSLRNTIYF. This chain links TRBV28 with TRBJ1-3; D is unresolved. Germline V gene lookup returns CDR1 MDHEN and CDR2 SYDVKM. V was trimmed by 3 bases and J by 7 bases, leaving 4 bases between them. This CDR3 has 11 amino acids.

This chain uses TRBV6-1 with TRBJ2-2, with TRBD1 identical over 8 bases. CDR3 length: 15 amino acids. From germline, CDR1 is MNHNS and CDR2 SASEGT. V dropped 6 bases and J dropped 0; count of bases not matched to a gene: 3. In DNA, the CDR3 is TGTGCCAGCAGATTGGGACAGGCGAACACCGGGGAGCTGTTTTTT. Translating it yields CASRLGQANTGELFF.

This rearrangement joins TRBV7-3 to TRBJ2-3, with D possibly TRBD2 on 6 matching bases. Germline V gives CDR1 SGHTA, CDR2 FQGTGA. V lost 6 bases to trimming and J lost 2 bases, with 12 bases between them. The CDR3 is made up of 14 amino acids. CDR3 in DNA: TGTGCCAGCAGTCGCCGGGACTTCACAGATACGCAGTATTTT. Its protein product is CASSRRDFTDTQYF.

The DNA for the CDR3 is TGTGCCAGCTCACCAAACGGACAATCCTACGAGCAGTACTTC. Translated: CASSPNGQSYEQYF. The chain combines TRBV18 with TRBJ2-7; the D gene is possibly TRBD1 (5 bases). Trimming removed 2 bases at V and 1 base at J, with 9 bases between. Germline lookup yields CDR1 KGHSH and CDR2 LQKENI. The CDR3 spans 14 residues.

Concerning this clone: Distinct nucleotide sequences in the sample also encode this CDR3. This chain links TRBV11-3 with TRBJ2-5; D gene ambiguous. V lost 4 bases to trimming and J lost 5 bases, with 11 bases between them. The germline V gene encodes CDR1 SGHNT and CDR2 YENEEA. This CDR3 spans 13 amino acids. The CDR3 here is CASSSGPRETQYF. CDR3 coding DNA: TGTGCCAGCAGCTCCGGACCCAGGGAGACCCAGTACTTC. Using reference TRBV11-3 and TRBJ2-5 for the parts outside the CDR3, the full variable domain is EAGVVQSPRYKIIEKKQPVAFWCNPISGHNTLYWYLQNLGQGPELLIRYENEEAVDDSQLPKDRFSAERLKGVDSTLKIQPAELGDSAVYLCASSSGPRETQYFGPGTRLLVL.

The chain couples TRBV10-3 to TRBJ2-7; D not certain. From germline, CDR1 is ENHRY and CDR2 SYGVKD. The CDR3 covers 12 residues. V gave up 6 bases and J gave up 5 bases, with 11 bases separating them. The CDR3 protein is CAISLNLNEQYF. The CDR3 DNA follows: TGTGCCATCAGCCTAAACTTAAACGAGCAGTACTTC.

The rearrangement joins TRBV28 to TRBJ2-7; 7 bases line up with TRBD2. Germline CDR1 is MDHEN and CDR2 is SYDVKM. J gave up 0 bases and V 4 bases, and 0 bases lay outside the gene matches. This CDR3 region has 13 residues. This CDR3 reads CASSSGGSYEQYF. In nucleotides, the CDR3 is TGTGCCAGCAGTTCGGGAGGCTCCTACGAGCAGTACTTC.

In DNA form, the CDR3 reads TGTGCCAGCAGCTCCCCCGGGACAGGGATTGGGTATGGCTACACCTTC. Amino acid sequence: CASSSPGTGIGYGYTF. The chain combines TRBV28 with TRBJ1-2, with 9 nucleotides matching TRBD1. V lost 6 bases to trimming and J lost 5 bases; unmatched junction nucleotides: 13. CDR1 MDHEN and CDR2 SYDVKM come from the germline V gene. The CDR3 sequence is 16 residues long.

This clone has only one observation. The chain links TRBV27 to TRBJ2-2, with a tentative D call TRBD1 (5 bases). CDR3 length: 16 residues. CDR1 and CDR2 (germline): MNHEY, SMNVEV (reference sequence). V was trimmed by 1 base and J by 3 bases, leaving 12 bases between them. CDR3 nucleotide sequence: TGTGCCAGCAGTTTATGGGGAAGGGGATACACCGGGGAGCTGTTTTTT. Translation: CASSLWGRGYTGELFF.

The chain uses TRBV18 and TRBJ2-2, with TRBD2 matching over 12 bases. The CDR3 runs to 17 residues. Germline V gene lookup returns CDR1 KGHSH and CDR2 LQKENI. With 0 bases clipped from V and 7 bases from J, the junction kept 6 bases outside the gene matches. CDR3 nucleotide sequence: TGTGCCAGCTCACCACCGAGACTAGCGGGAGTAGTCGGGGAGCTGTTTTTT. Its translation: CASSPPRLAGVVGELFF.

The chain has TRBV5-1 and TRBJ2-1; D is perhaps TRBD1 (6 bases). Trimming cost V 0 bases and J 0 bases, with 13 bases left between them. The CDR3 sequence is 17 residues long. The V gene's germline CDR1 is SGHRS and CDR2 YFSETQ. CDR3 DNA sequence: TGCGCCAGCAGCTTGGGCCGGGACACTATCTCCTACAATGAGCAGTTCTTC. Translation: CASSLGRDTISYNEQFF.

V and J are TRBV25-1 and TRBJ2-7; 12 positions match TRBD2. Per germline, CDR1 MGHDK and CDR2 SYGVNS. The V and J ends lost 8 bases and 12 bases, in that order; junction bases with no gene match: 8. This CDR3 is 12 amino acids long. DNA for the CDR3: TGTGCCAGCTCTCGACTAGCGGGAGATCCGTACTTC. Encoded protein: CASSRLAGDPYF.

V and J are TRBV19 and TRBJ1-5; D is ambiguous. CDR3 length equals 17 residues. Germline CDR1 reads LNHDA; CDR2 reads SQIVND (reference sequence). Trimming took off 6 bases at V and 2 bases at J, with 20 bases between the two ends. The chain's CDR3 is CASRDLGPSMGNQPQHF. The CDR3 DNA sequence: TGTGCCAGTAGGGATCTCGGCCCCAGTATGGGCAATCAGCCCCAGCATTTT.

The sample holds a few counts of this clone. The rearrangement uses TRBV6-5 and TRBJ2-1; D ambiguous. Germline V CDR1 and CDR2: MNHEY, SVGAGI. This CDR3 spans 13 amino acids. V was clipped by 5 bases and J by 5 bases, with 10 bases between them. The CDR3 region has the DNA TGTGCCAGCAGTCGGACGGTCGACAATGAGCAGTTCTTC. This encodes CASSRTVDNEQFF.

This clone was counted a single time. The DNA of the CDR3 is TGTGCCACCAGCAGGGACAGGGGTGCAGAAAAACTGTTTTTT. This sequence encodes CATSRDRGAEKLFF. The rearrangement uses TRBV15 and TRBJ1-4, with TRBD1 matching 9 bases. The V gene's germline CDR1 is LNHNV and CDR2 YYDKDF (reference sequence). The CDR3 sequence is 14 residues long. Germline trimming cut 3 bases from V and 8 bases from J; bases unmatched to any gene: 4.

This chain connects TRBV2 to TRBJ1-4; D gene uncertain. The CDR3 length is 19 residues. Trimming shortened V by 3 bases and J by 1 base, and 21 bases separated the two germline ends. The germline gives CDR1 SNHLY, CDR2 FYNNEI. CDR3 nucleotide sequence: TGTGCCAGCAGTGAGCCTGACATCCGCGGCTGGATAACTAATGAAAAACTGTTTTTT. Translation gives CASSEPDIRGWITNEKLFF.

This clone was detected only a few times. J is TRBJ1-3 and V is TRBV7-2; D may be TRBD1 (5 bases). V lost 5 bases, J lost 4 bases, and 15 bases lay in between. CDR3 length equals 15 residues. Germline-derived CDR1 and CDR2 are SGHTA and FQGNSA. CDR3 DNA: TGTGCCAGCAGCCCGGGACTGGCAAGAGGAAACACCATATATTTT. Translated: CASSPGLARGNTIYF.

This rearrangement joins TRBV5-1 to TRBJ1-4; D is uncertain. CDR3 length: 17 amino acids. The V and J ends lost 1 base and 0 bases respectively, with 13 bases between them. Germline assignment: CDR1 SGHRS and CDR2 YFSETQ. CDR3 region: CASSLLVTTSTNEKLFF. The DNA for the CDR3 is TGCGCCAGCAGCTTGTTAGTTACCACCTCAACTAATGAAAAACTGTTTTTT.

This clone turned up a few times. J is TRBJ1-6 and V is TRBV25-1, with 10 bases lining up with TRBD1. CDR1 MGHDK and CDR2 SYGVNS come from the germline V gene. V lost 7 bases, J lost 12 bases, and 9 bases stayed unmatched. The CDR3 has 14 amino acids. The CDR3, as DNA: TGTGCCAGCATCCGGACAGGGGGGTTAGAACCCCTCCACTTT. It encodes CASIRTGGLEPLHF.

This chain joins TRBV6-5 and TRBJ1-1; unclear D gene. CDR3 size: 14 residues. Between the trimmed V and J ends, which lost 0 bases and 6 bases, there was a span of 11 bases. Germline lookup yields CDR1 MNHEY and CDR2 SVGAGI. CDR3 protein: CASSYSYEGAEAFF. DNA of the CDR3: TGTGCCAGCAGTTACTCCTACGAAGGCGCTGAAGCTTTCTTT.

This rearrangement joins TRBV11-2 to TRBJ2-7, with D hard to call. Trimming removed 1 base at V and 6 bases at J, with 16 bases between. The CDR3 is 15 amino acids. Germline assignment: CDR1 SGHAT and CDR2 FQNNGV. CDR3 nucleotide sequence: TGTGCCAGCAGCTTAGGCGCCCTCCCAACCTCCGAGCAGTACTTC. Protein product: CASSLGALPTSEQYF.

The chain couples TRBV6-6 to TRBJ1-2; D possibly corresponds to TRBD1 (5 bases). Germline loops: CDR1 MNHNY, CDR2 SVGAGI (reference sequence). Deletions cut 10 bases from V and 8 bases from J, with 14 bases between. CDR3 length: 11 residues. CDR3 in DNA: TGTGCCACCTCGAGGGAGGGGGGCTACACCTTC. It codes for CATSREGGYTF.

The CDR3 protein is CASSLTPGSGNTIYF. In DNA, the CDR3 is TGCGCCAGCAGCTTGACCCCGGGGTCGGGAAACACCATATATTTT. The V and J genes are TRBV5-1 and TRBJ1-3; no firm D call. This CDR3 region has 15 residues. Trimming removed 1 base from V and 4 bases from J, with 12 bases in between. Per the germline V gene, CDR1 is SGHRS and CDR2 is YFSETQ.

The chain employs TRBV4-1 and TRBJ2-1; the D call may be TRBD1 or TRBD2 (5 bases each). Between the trimmed V and J ends, which lost 2 bases and 6 bases, there was a span of 11 bases. The CDR3 contains 14 residues. Germline-derived CDR1 and CDR2 are MGHRA and YSYEKL. Written as DNA, the CDR3 is TGCGCCAGCAGCCAAAGAACTGGGGGCAATGAGCAGTTCTTC. It is translated as CASSQRTGGNEQFF.

The CDR3 loop is CASRGIVRGRAGYEQYF. CDR3 sequence (DNA): TGTGCCAGTAGGGGCATAGTTCGAGGGAGGGCCGGCTACGAGCAGTACTTC. The V gene is TRBV19, the J gene TRBJ2-7; 7 bases line up with TRBD2. The CDR3 is made up of 17 amino acids. The ends lost 6 bases at V and 3 bases at J; junction bases unmatched: 17. Germline assignment: CDR1 LNHDA and CDR2 SQIVND (reference sequence).

The V call is TRBV5-1, the J call TRBJ1-5; D is undetermined. V dropped 0 bases and J dropped 5 bases, with 12 bases sitting between them. The germline CDR1 and CDR2 sequences are SGHRS and YFSETQ. There are 15 residues in the CDR3. The CDR3 region is CASSLDGLRDQPQHF. The DNA of the CDR3 is TGCGCCAGCAGCTTGGATGGACTCCGGGATCAGCCCCAGCATTTT.

The genes are TRBV2 and TRBJ1-3; TRBD1 is a possible D gene (6 bases). This CDR3 has 15 residues. Germline assignment: CDR1 SNHLY and CDR2 FYNNEI. Trimming took off 5 bases at V and 5 bases at J, with 16 bases between the two ends. The CDR3 DNA follows: TGTGCCAGCAGTAATTCCGGGACACAGAGAAACACCATATATTTT. Amino acid sequence: CASSNSGTQRNTIYF.